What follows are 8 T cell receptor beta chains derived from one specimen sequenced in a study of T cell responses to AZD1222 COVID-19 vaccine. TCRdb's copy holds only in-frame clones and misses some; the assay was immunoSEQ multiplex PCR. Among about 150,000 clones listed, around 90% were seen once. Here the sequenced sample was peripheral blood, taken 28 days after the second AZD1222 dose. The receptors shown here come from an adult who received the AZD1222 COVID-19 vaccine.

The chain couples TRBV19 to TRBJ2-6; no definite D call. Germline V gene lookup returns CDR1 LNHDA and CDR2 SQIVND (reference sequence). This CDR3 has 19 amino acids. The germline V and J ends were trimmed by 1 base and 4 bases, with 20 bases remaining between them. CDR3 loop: CASSIVHSPPPSGANVLTF. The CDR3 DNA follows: TGTGCCAGTAGTATAGTACACAGCCCGCCCCCCAGCGGGGCCAACGTCCTGACTTTC.

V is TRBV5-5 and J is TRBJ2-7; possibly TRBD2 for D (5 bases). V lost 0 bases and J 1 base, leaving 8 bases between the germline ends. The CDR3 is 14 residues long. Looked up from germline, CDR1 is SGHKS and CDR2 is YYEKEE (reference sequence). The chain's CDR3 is CASSLGPGSYEQYF. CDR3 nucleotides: TGTGCCAGCAGCTTGGGTCCGGGATCCTACGAGCAGTACTTC. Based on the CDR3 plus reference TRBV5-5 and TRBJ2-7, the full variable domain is DAGVTQSPTHLIKTRGQQVTLRCSPISGHKSVSWYQQVLGQGPQFIFQYYEKEERGRGNFPDRFSARQFPNYSSELNVNALLLGDSALYLCASSLGPGSYEQYFGPGTRLTVT.

The CDR3 DNA follows: TGTGCCAGTGGAACAGGGAAATCTAACTATGGCTACACCTTC. It codes for CASGTGKSNYGYTF. The chain has TRBV19 and TRBJ1-2; TRBD1 might be the D (6 bases). There are 14 residues in the CDR3. Germline lookup yields CDR1 LNHDA and CDR2 SQIVND (reference sequence). Trimming cost V 8 bases and J 0 bases, with 13 bases left between them.

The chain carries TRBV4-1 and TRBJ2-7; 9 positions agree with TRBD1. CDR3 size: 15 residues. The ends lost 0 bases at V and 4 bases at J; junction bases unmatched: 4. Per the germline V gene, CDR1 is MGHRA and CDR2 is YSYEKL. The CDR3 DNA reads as TGCGCCAGCAGCCAAGAACAAGGGACAGGGTACGAGCAGTACTTC. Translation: CASSQEQGTGYEQYF.

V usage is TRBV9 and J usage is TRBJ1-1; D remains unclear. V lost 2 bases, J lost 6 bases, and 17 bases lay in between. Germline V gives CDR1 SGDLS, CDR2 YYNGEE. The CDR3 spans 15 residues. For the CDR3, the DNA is TGTGCCAGCAGCGTCAGTCCCCAAGGGAGCTCTGAAGCTTTCTTT. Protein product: CASSVSPQGSSEAFF.

Here the CDR3 reads CASSSGSTDTQYF. Here the CDR3 DNA reads TGTGCCAGCAGTTCGGGCAGCACAGATACGCAGTATTTT. The chain carries TRBV6-2 or TRBV6-3 and TRBJ2-3, with unresolved D. CDR1 is MNHEY, CDR2 SVGEGT, per germline. This CDR3 region has 13 residues. V lost 4 bases to trimming and J lost 0 bases, with 5 bases between them.

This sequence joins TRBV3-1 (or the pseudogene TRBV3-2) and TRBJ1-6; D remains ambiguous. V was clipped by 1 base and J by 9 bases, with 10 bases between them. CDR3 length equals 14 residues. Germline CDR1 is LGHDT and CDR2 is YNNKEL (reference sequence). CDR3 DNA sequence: TGTGCCAGCAGCCAAGTACGGGCTAGTTCACCCCTCCACTTT. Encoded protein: CASSQVRASSPLHF.

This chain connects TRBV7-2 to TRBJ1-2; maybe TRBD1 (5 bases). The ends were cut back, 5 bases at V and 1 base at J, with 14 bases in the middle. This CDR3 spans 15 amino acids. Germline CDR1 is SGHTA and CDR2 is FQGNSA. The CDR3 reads CASSPWDGSNYGYTF. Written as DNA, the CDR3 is TGTGCCAGCAGCCCTTGGGACGGCAGTAACTATGGCTACACCTTC.